This TCR beta chain was retrieved from a study of T cell changes during pregnancy in multiple sclerosis. Sequencing was performed with immunoSEQ multiplex PCR; in TCRdb, only in-frame clones are kept and a portion is missing. This sample yields roughly 69,000 clones, of which approximately 91% are seen a single time; approximately 1.5% belongs to the top ten. The CDR3 has 18 residues. The germline CDR1 and CDR2 sequences are ENHRY and SYGVKD. The ends lost 3 bases at V and 2 bases at J; junction bases unmatched: 11. The chain couples TRBV10-3 to TRBJ2-4, with 9 bases matching TRBD1. The TCR comes from a female donor with multiple sclerosis, enrolled in a pregnancy study. The specimen comprised peripheral blood, sampled in the third trimester of pregnancy. CDR3: CAISDDFTGGASKNIQYF. The DNA of the CDR3 is TGTGCCATCAGTGACGATTTTACAGGGGGCGCATCCAAAAACATTCAGTACTTC.